This TCR beta chain was identified in a study of cytotoxic CD8 clonotypes in ibrutinib-treated CLL. From germline, CDR1 is SEHNR and CDR2 FQNEAQ (reference sequence). After removal of 6 bases from V and 3 bases from J, the junction contained 9 bases not matched to a gene. This CDR3 is 15 amino acids long. TCRdb's table, derived via immunoSEQ multiplex PCR, lists solely in-frame clones and lacks some. The table shows some 310,000 clones, with approximately 80% occurring only once. The chain joins TRBV7-9 to TRBJ2-7; 9 positions agree with TRBD1. The source material was PBMCs, sampled before ibrutinib treatment. This TCR was sampled from a human donor with chronic lymphocytic leukemia. CDR3 nucleotides: TGTGCCAGCAGAGGGGGACAGGGAGGCCTCTACGAGCAGTACTTC. As protein: CASRGGQGGLYEQYF.